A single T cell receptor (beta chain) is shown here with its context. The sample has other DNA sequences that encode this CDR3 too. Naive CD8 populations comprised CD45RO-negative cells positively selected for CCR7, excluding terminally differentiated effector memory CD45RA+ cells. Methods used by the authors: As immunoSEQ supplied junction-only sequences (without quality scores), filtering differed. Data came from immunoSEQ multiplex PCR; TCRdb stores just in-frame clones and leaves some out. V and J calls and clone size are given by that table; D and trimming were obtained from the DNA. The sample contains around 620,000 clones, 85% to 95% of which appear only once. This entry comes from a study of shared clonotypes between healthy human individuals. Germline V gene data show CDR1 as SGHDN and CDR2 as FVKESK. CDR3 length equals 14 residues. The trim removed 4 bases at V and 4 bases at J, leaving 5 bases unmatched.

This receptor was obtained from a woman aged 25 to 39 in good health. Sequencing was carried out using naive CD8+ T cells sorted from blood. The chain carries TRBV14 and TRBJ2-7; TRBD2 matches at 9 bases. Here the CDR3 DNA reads TGTGCCAGCAGCCCGACTAGCGGAGCATACGAGCAGTACTTC. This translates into CASSPTSGAYEQYF.